This T cell receptor beta chain was identified during a study of T cell responses to AZD1222 COVID-19 vaccine. Study-wide results and limits: Distributed over spike, vaccine-associated CD4 TCRs predominated at 160-218 and 743-854.

The method was immunoSEQ multiplex PCR; TCRdb's version includes in-frame clones alone and lacks a portion of them. The table has some 86,000 clones, 92% seen once. This clone was observed once. What it binds is unknown. This TCR was sampled from an adult in good health. The sequences come from peripheral blood, collected on day 0 of AZD1222 vaccination.

The DNA of the CDR3 is TGTGCCAGCAGCCCTACAGGGGGCGCCCATCAGCCCCAGCATTTT. Protein product: CASSPTGGAHQPQHF. The V and J genes are TRBV6-4 and TRBJ1-5, with 9 nucleotides matching TRBD1. In germline, CDR1 is MRHNA, CDR2 SNTAGT. J lost 5 bases, V lost 6 bases, and 8 bases had no gene match. The CDR3 is 15 amino acids.